Listed below are T cell receptor beta chains from one sample, sequenced in a study of shared clonotypes between healthy human individuals. Profiled with immunoSEQ multiplex PCR; TCRdb holds only in-frame clones, not every one. The sample holds some 530,000 clones, roughly 80% seen once. The specimen was PBMCs. The receptors were gathered from a middle-aged woman in good health. Some clones in this sample may be carry-over from other donors' samples. CDR3s include the opening cysteine and the closing phenylalanine or tryptophan. The D gene is left open where the match is weak. Only part of the rows carry a size: once, few, many, or a class if the clone is expanded.

clone_size | j_call | v_call | d_call | cdr3_aa | cdr3_nt
once | TRBJ2-7 | TRBV7-9 | - | CASSLESFYEQYF | TGTGCCAGCAGCTTAGAGTCCTTCTACGAGCAGTACTTC
- | TRBJ2-5 | TRBV7-2 | TRBD2 | CASSPQTGGTETQYF | TGTGCCAGCAGCCCCCAGACGGGAGGGACGGAGACCCAGTACTTC
- | TRBJ2-2 | TRBV27 | TRBD2 | CASSPTSGTNTGELFF | TGTGCCAGCAGTCCGACTAGCGGAACCAACACCGGGGAGCTGTTTTTT
- | TRBJ1-1 | TRBV29-1 | - | CSAISSMNTEAFF | TGCAGTGCAATCTCCAGCATGAACACTGAAGCTTTCTTT
- | TRBJ2-5 | TRBV6-5 | TRBD1 | CASSYGQGRGETQYF | TGTGCCAGCAGTTACGGACAGGGGAGGGGAGAGACCCAGTACTTC
- | TRBJ1-5 | TRBV5-1 | - | CASSSGRGDQPQHF | TGCGCCAGCAGCAGCGGCAGGGGAGATCAGCCCCAGCATTTT
few | TRBJ1-1 | TRBV27 | TRBD1 | CASRATGTGGASEAFF | TGTGCCAGCAGGGCAACCGGGACAGGGGGCGCGTCTGAAGCTTTCTTT
once | TRBJ2-7 | TRBV30 | - | CAWRAKQGGEQYF | TGTGCCTGGAGGGCTAAACAGGGCGGAGAGCAGTACTTC
once | TRBJ2-1 | TRBV15 | - | CATSRDRLGEQFF | TGTGCCACCAGCAGAGATCGGCTTGGTGAGCAGTTCTTC
- | TRBJ2-1 | TRBV28 | - | CASSYSAVYNEQFF | TGTGCCAGCAGCTACTCTGCCGTCTACAATGAGCAGTTCTTC
once | TRBJ2-2 | TRBV5-1 | TRBD2 | CASRQKREGLGTGELFF | TGCGCCAGCAGACAAAAGCGGGAGGGCTTGGGCACCGGGGAGCTGTTTTTT
- | TRBJ1-2 | TRBV7-9 | - | CASSLPARGGYTF | TGTGCCAGCAGCTTACCGGCGAGGGGTGGCTACACCTTC